The present entry profiles one TCR beta chain with its context. Its antigen is not identified. Germline V gene data show CDR1 as MDHEN and CDR2 as SYDVKM. The CDR3 extends over 14 amino acids. Deletions cut 7 bases from V and 4 bases from J, with 14 bases between. The sample is drawn from a study of cytomegalovirus exposure and HLA in healthy donors. Study-level results: Investigators reported 150 to 200 TCR beta chains as tied to cytomegalovirus. Cytomegalovirus status was reportedly diagnosed by the classifier with high specificity and sensitivity.

The donors were members of the validation cohort comprising over 90 subjects, separate from the roughly 640-subject first cohort. Produced via immunoSEQ multiplex PCR; TCRdb's table is partial and in-frame only. The sample shows 150,000 to 200,000 clones, approximately 81% of them seen only once. Sequenced input: PBMCs. V usage is TRBV28 and J usage is TRBJ1-5; a weak D match, TRBD1 (6 bases). The receptor's source is a man aged 18 to 29 in good health and CMV-seropositive. The CDR3 DNA reads TGTGCCAGCACCCCGGGGGGGCGTAATCAGCCCCAGCATTTT. It codes for CASTPGGRNQPQHF.